Listed below are T cell receptor beta chains from one sample, sequenced in a study of T cells in Graves' hyperthyroidism and ophthalmopathy. MiXCR was run by TCRdb on the multiplex PCR reads, yielding one entry per CDR3 protein. This sample yields 450,000 to 550,000 distinct CDR3 sequences, of which around 24% are seen a single time; around 11% belongs to the top ten. The sample consisted of blood. The receptors shown here come from a woman under 40 with Graves' ophthalmopathy. Both conserved end residues are part of each CDR3. A D gene is named only where the DNA matches it firmly. Some rows mark clone size as missing; the rest say once, few, many or name a class of expanded clone.

clone_size	d_call	j_call	v_call	cdr3_aa	cdr3_nt
-	-	TRBJ1-1	TRBV4-3	CASSQDGRGTEAFF	TGCGCCAGCAGCCAAGACGGGCGGGGCACTGAAGCTTTCTTT
-	TRBD2	TRBJ2-5	TRBV19	CATRPGLAPQETQYF	TGTGCCACCCGACCCGGACTAGCGCCACAAGAGACCCAGTACTTC
-	-	TRBJ2-7	TRBV7-2	CASSLGEVQYF	TGTGCCAGCAGCTTAGGGGAAGTGCAGTACTTC
many	TRBD2	TRBJ2-5	TRBV12-5	CASARGGSETQYF	TGTGCTAGTGCCCGGGGGGGGTCAGAGACCCAGTACTTC
-	-	TRBJ1-1	TRBV25-1	CASSEGRDTGVHEAFF	TGTGCCAGCAGTGAAGGGAGGGACACCGGGGTACATGAAGCTTTCTTT
-	-	TRBJ1-5	TRBV29-1	CSAHTPDRDPSNQPQHF	TGCAGCGCACACACCCCCGACAGAGATCCTAGCAATCAGCCCCAGCATTTT
-	-	TRBJ2-7	TRBV20-1	CSARDWTETISYEQYF	TGCAGTGCTAGAGATTGGACAGAGACAATCTCCTACGAGCAGTACTTC
-	TRBD1	TRBJ1-2	TRBV6-2/TRBV6-3	CASSYFGTGNGYTF	TGTGCCAGCAGTTACTTTGGGACAGGGAATGGCTACACCTTC
-	-	TRBJ1-2	TRBV6-1	CASSSNLKGAYGYTF	TGTGCCAGCAGCTCAAACTTAAAGGGTGCCTATGGCTACACCTTC
-	-	TRBJ1-5	TRBV12-3/TRBV12-4	CASSFGLPGDQPQHF	TGTGCCAGCAGTTTTGGGTTGCCAGGGGATCAGCCCCAGCATTTT
many	-	TRBJ2-6	TRBV19	CASLGDGANVLTF	TGTGCCAGTTTGGGGGACGGGGCCAACGTCCTGACTTTC
many	-	TRBJ2-5	TRBV6-2/TRBV6-3	CASSYSGLETQYF	TGTGCCAGCAGTTACAGCGGGTTGGAGACCCAGTACTTC
many	TRBD1	TRBJ2-6	TRBV20-1	CSARKTGDRGLGEANVLTF	TGCAGTGCTAGGAAAACGGGCGACAGGGGGCTTGGCGAGGCCAACGTCCTGACTTTC
few	-	TRBJ1-1	TRBV15	CATSRVSVGGTEAFF	TGTGCCACCAGCAGAGTCTCCGTCGGCGGCACTGAAGCTTTCTTT
many	-	TRBJ1-1	TRBV27	CASSFFSRPSTEAFF	TGTGCCAGCAGTTTTTTTTCTCGACCTAGCACTGAAGCTTTCTTT
few	-	TRBJ2-7	TRBV29-1	CSALGHAKYSTYEQYF	TGCAGCGCCCTTGGACATGCAAAATACTCCACCTACGAGCAGTACTTC
many	-	TRBJ1-1	TRBV6-5	CASSQQAVDTEAFF	TGTGCCAGCAGCCAACAGGCTGTCGACACTGAAGCTTTCTTT
-	-	TRBJ2-7	TRBV20-1	CSARKVLEQYF	TGCAGTGCCCGGAAAGTTCTCGAGCAGTACTTC
few	TRBD1	TRBJ1-2	TRBV9	CASSVRGGGEGGYTF	TGTGCCAGCAGCGTGCGAGGGGGCGGAGAAGGAGGCTACACCTTC
many	TRBD2	TRBJ2-5	TRBV7-2	CASSTRGGWETQYF	TGTGCCAGCAGCACGCGGGGGGGCTGGGAGACCCAGTACTTC
many	-	TRBJ1-2	TRBV27	CASSLFGQRLGYTF	TGTGCCAGCAGTTTATTTGGACAGAGGTTGGGCTACACCTTC
many	-	TRBJ1-1	TRBV18	CASSPLTAAGETEAFF	TGTGCCAGCTCACCCCTCACCGCGGCCGGGGAAACTGAAGCTTTCTTT